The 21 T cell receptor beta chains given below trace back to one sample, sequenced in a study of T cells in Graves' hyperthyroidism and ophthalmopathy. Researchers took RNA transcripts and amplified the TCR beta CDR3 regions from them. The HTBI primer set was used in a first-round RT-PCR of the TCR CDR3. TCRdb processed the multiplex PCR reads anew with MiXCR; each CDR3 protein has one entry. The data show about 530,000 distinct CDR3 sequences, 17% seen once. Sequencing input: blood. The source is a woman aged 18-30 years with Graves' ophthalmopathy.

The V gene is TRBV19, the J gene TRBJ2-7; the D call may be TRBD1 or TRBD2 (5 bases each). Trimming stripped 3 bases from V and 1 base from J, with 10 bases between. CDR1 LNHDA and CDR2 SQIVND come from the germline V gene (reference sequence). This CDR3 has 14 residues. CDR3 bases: TGTGCCAGTAGTATCTGGGGGAAATCCTACGAGCAGTACTTC. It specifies CASSIWGKSYEQYF.

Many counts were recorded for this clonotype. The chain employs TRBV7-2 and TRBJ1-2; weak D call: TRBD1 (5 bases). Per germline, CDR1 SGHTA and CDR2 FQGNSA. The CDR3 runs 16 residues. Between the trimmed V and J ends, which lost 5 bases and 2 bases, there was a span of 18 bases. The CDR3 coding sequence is TGTGCCAGCAGCCCACCGGGGCAGGGTAACAACTATGGCTACACCTTC. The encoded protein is CASSPPGQGNNYGYTF.

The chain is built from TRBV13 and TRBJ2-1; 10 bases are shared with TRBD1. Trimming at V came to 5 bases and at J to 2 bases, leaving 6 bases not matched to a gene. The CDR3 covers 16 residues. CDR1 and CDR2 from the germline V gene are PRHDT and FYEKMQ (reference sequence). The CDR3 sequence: CASSLRTGGTYNEQFF. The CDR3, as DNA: TGTGCCAGCAGCCTCCGGACAGGGGGGACCTACAATGAGCAGTTCTTC.

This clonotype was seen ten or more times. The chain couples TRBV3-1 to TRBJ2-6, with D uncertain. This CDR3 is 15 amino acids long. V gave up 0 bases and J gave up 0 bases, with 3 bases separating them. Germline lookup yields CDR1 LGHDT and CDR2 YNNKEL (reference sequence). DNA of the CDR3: TGTGCCAGCAGCCAAGACAGCTCTGGGGCCAACGTCCTGACTTTC. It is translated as CASSQDSSGANVLTF.

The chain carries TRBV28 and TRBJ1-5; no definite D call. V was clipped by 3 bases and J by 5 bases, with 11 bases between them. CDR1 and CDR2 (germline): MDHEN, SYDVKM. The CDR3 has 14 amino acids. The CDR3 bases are TGTGCCAGCAGTTTGAGTGGGTTTGATCAGCCCCAGCATTTT. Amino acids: CASSLSGFDQPQHF.

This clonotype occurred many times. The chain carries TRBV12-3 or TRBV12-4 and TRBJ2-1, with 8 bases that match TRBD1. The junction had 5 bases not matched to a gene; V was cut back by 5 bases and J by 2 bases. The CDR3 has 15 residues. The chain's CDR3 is CASSTTGVAYNEQFF. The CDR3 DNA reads TGTGCCAGCAGTACGACAGGGGTGGCCTACAATGAGCAGTTCTTC.

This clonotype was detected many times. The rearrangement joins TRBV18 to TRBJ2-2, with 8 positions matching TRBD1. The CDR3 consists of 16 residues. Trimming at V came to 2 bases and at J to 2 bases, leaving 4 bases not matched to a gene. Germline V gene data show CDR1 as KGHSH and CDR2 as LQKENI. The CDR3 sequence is CASSPTGGLNTGELFF. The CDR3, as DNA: TGTGCCAGCTCACCAACAGGGGGACTTAACACCGGGGAGCTGTTTTTT. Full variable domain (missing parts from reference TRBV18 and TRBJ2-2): NAGVMQNPRHLVRRRGQEARLRCSPMKGHSHVYWYRQLPEEGLKFMVYLQKENIIDESGMPKERFSAEFPKEGPSILRIQQVVRGDSAAYFCASSPTGGLNTGELFFGEGSRLTVL.

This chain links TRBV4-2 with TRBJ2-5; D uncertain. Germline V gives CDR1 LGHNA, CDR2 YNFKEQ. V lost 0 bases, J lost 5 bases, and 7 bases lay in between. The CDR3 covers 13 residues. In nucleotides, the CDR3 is TGTGCCAGCAGCCAAGATGATCGGGAGACCCAGTACTTC. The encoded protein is CASSQDDRETQYF.

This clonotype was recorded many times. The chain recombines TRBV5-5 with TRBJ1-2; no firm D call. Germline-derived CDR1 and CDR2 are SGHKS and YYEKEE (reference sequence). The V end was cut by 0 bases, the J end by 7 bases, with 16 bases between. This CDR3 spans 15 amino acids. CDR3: CASSLVVGSDGGYTF. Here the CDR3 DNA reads TGTGCCAGCAGCTTGGTAGTCGGGTCGGATGGTGGCTACACCTTC.

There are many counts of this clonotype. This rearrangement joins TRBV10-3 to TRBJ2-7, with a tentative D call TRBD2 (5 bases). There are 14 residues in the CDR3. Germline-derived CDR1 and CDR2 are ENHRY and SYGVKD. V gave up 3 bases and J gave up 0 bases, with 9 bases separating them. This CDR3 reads CAISDMGSSYEQYF. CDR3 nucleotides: TGTGCCATCAGTGACATGGGGAGCTCCTACGAGCAGTACTTC.

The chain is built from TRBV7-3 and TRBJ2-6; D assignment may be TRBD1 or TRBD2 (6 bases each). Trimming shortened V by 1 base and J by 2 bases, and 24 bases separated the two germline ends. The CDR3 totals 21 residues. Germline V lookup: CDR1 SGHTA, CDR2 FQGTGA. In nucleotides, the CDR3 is TGTGCCAGCAGCTTAATGGGGGGCAGGGTGGGTCTAGTTCCTGGGGCCAACGTCCTGACTTTC. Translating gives CASSLMGGRVGLVPGANVLTF.

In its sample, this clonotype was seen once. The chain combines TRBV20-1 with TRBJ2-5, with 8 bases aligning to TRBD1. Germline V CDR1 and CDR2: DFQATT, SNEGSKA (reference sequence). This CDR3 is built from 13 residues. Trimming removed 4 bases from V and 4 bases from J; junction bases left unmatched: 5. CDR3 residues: CSATGTGLETQYF. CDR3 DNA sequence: TGCAGTGCTACCGGGACAGGTTTAGAGACCCAGTACTTC.

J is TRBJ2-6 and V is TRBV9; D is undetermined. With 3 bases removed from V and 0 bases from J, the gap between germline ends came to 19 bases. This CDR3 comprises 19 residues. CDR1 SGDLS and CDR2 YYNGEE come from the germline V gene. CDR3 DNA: TGTGCCAGCAGCGAGAGTCGGAGTTCGTCTCGCTCTGGGGCCAACGTCCTGACTTTC. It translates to CASSESRSSSRSGANVLTF.

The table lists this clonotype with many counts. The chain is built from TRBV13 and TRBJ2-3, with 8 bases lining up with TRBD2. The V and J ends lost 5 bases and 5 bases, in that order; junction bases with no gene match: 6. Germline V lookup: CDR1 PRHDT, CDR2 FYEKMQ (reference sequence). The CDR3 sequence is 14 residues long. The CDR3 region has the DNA TGTGCCAGCAGCCTAGTCCTAGCGGGAGATACGCAGTATTTT. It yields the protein CASSLVLAGDTQYF. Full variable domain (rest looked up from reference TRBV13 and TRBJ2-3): AAGVIQSPRHLIKEKRETATLKCYPIPRHDTVYWYQQGPGQDPQFLISFYEKMQSDKGSIPDRFSAQQFSDYHSELNMSSLELGDSALYFCASSLVLAGDTQYFGPGTRLTVL.

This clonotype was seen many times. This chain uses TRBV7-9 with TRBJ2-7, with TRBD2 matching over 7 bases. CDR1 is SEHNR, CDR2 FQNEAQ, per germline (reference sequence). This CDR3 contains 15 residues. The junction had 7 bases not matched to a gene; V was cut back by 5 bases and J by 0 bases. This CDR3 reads CASSRGGGSSYEQYF. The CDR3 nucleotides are TGTGCCAGCAGCCGAGGCGGGGGAAGCTCCTACGAGCAGTACTTC.

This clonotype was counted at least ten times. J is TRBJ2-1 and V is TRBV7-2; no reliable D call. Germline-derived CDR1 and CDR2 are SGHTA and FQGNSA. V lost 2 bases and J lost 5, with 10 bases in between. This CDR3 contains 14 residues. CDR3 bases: TGTGCCAGCAGCTTACTGGGGTTCAACAATGAGCAGTTCTTC. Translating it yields CASSLLGFNNEQFF.

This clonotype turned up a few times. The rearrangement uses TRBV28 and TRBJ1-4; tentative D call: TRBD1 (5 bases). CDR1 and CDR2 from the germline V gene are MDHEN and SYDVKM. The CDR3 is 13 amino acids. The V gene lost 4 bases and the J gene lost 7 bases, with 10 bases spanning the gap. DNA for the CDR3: TGTGCCAGCAGTTCAGGGTTTCGTGAAAAACTGTTTTTT. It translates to CASSSGFREKLFF.

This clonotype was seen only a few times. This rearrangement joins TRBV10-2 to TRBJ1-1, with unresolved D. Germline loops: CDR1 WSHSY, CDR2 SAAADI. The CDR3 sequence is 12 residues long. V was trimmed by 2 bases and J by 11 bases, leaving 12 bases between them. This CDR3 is CASSEGPGSAFF. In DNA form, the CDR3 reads TGCGCCAGCAGTGAGGGCCCGGGAAGCGCTTTCTTT.

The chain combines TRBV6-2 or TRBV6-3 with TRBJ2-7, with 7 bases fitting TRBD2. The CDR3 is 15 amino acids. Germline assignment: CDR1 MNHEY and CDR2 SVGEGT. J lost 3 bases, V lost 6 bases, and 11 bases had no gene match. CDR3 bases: TGTGCCAGCAGCTCATTTGGGGGGGAGTTCTACGAGCAGTACTTC. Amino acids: CASSSFGGEFYEQYF.

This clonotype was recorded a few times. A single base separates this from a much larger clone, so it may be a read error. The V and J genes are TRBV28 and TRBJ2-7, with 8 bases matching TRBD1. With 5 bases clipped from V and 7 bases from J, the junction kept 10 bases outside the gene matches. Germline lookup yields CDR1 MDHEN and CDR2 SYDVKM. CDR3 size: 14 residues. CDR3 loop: CASSPGQGLREQYF. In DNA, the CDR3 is TGTGCCAGCAGTCCCGGACAGGGTTTGCGGGAGCAGTACTTC.

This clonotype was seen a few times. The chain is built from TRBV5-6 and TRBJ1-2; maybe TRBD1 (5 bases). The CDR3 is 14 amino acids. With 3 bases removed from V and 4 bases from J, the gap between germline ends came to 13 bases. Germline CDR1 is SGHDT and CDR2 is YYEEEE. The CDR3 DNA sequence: TGTGCCAGCAGCTCGGCGGGGGGAGGCTATGGCTACACCTTC. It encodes CASSSAGGGYGYTF.